This T cell receptor beta chain was observed in a study of blood T cell repertoires in COVID-19. Assay: immunoSEQ multiplex PCR; the TCRdb copy retains only in-frame clones and omits some. Of approximately 60,000 clones listed, 86% are singletons. The CDR3 covers 15 residues. With 5 bases removed from V and 4 bases from J, the gap between germline ends came to 15 bases. Per germline, CDR1 SGHAT and CDR2 FQNNGV. The TCR comes from a man between 45 and 60 years old with active COVID-19. Sequenced: peripheral blood. The V and J genes are TRBV11-2 and TRBJ2-1; weak D call: TRBD2 (7 bases). The CDR3 region has the DNA TGTGCCAGCAGCCGCGGGGGCGGTGGATACAATGAGCAGTTCTTC. Residues: CASSRGGGGYNEQFF.